Presented here are 27 T cell receptor beta chains from one specimen sequenced in a study of T cells of healthy individuals. MiXCR was run by TCRdb on the 5' RACE reads, yielding one entry per CDR3 protein. The sample contains approximately 100,000 distinct CDR3 sequences, 15% to 20% of which appear only once. These receptors were obtained from a human donor in good health.

This chain uses TRBV7-7 with TRBJ2-1; TRBD1 is a possible D gene (6 bases). V was trimmed by 2 bases and J by 10 bases, leaving 15 bases between them. This CDR3 region has 14 residues. The germline V gene has CDR1 SSHAT and CDR2 FNYEAQ (reference sequence). Here the CDR3 reads CASSLYSGAQEQFF. Written as DNA, the CDR3 is TGTGCCAGCAGCTTATATTCAGGGGCCCAGGAGCAGTTCTTC.

The chain links TRBV20-1 to TRBJ2-6; no reliable D call. V gave up 2 bases and J gave up 0 bases, with 5 bases separating them. The germline V gene encodes CDR1 DFQATT and CDR2 SNEGSKA (reference sequence). The CDR3 consists of 14 residues. As DNA, the CDR3 is TGCAGTGCTAGACAGCTCTCTGGGGCCAACGTCCTGACTTTC. This codes for CSARQLSGANVLTF.

The gene calls are TRBV6-2 or TRBV6-3 and TRBJ2-2; D unclear. The CDR3 has 12 residues. Germline V CDR1 and CDR2: MNHEY, SVGEGT. Trimming cost V 6 bases and J 6 bases, with 8 bases left between them. As DNA, the CDR3 is TGTGCCAGCAGGCACCACGCCGGGGAGCTGTTTTTT. Protein sequence: CASRHHAGELFF.

The rearrangement joins TRBV15 to TRBJ1-5; TRBD1 is a possible D gene (5 bases). Trimming pared 5 bases from V and 5 bases from J, leaving 16 bases between. This CDR3 region has 15 residues. Germline CDR1 and CDR2: LNHNV and YYDKDF (reference sequence). The CDR3 DNA sequence: TGTGCCACCAGCTTTCACCGACAGTCCGATCAGCCCCAGCATTTT. This gives the protein CATSFHRQSDQPQHF.

There are a few counts of this clonotype. The chain is built from TRBV4-3 and TRBJ2-5; TRBD1 is a possible D gene (5 bases). CDR3 size: 13 residues. The ends were cut back, 3 bases at V and 5 bases at J, with 10 bases in the middle. The germline V gene encodes CDR1 LGHNA and CDR2 YSLEER. In DNA form, the CDR3 reads TGCGCCAGCAGCCACAGGGTTGGGGAGACCCAGTACTTC. Protein: CASSHRVGETQYF.

The chain carries TRBV5-1 and TRBJ2-1; D may be TRBD2 (5 bases). V lost 1 base to trimming and J lost 10 bases, with 15 bases between them. Germline V CDR1 and CDR2: SGHRS, YFSETQ. This CDR3 spans 14 amino acids. The CDR3 region is CASSLSSDREEQFF. The CDR3 nucleotides are TGCGCCAGCAGCTTGTCCTCGGACCGGGAAGAGCAGTTCTTC. Supplemented by reference TRBV5-1 and TRBJ2-1, the full variable domain reads KAGVTQTPRYLIKTRGQQVTLSCSPISGHRSVSWYQQTPGQGLQFLFEYFSETQRNKGNFPGRFSGRQFSNSRSEMNVSTLELGDSALYLCASSLSSDREEQFFGPGTRLTVL.

The gene calls are TRBV12-3 or TRBV12-4 and TRBJ1-1, with D possibly TRBD1 on 5 matching bases. V shed 2 bases and J shed 13 bases, with 23 bases lying between them. The CDR3 consists of 15 residues. CDR3 amino acids: CASSLNMASEDTFFF. CDR3 DNA: TGTGCCAGCAGTTTAAATATGGCGTCCGAGGACACCTTTTTCTTT.

This clonotype appeared many times. The chain recombines TRBV14 with TRBJ2-5; 8 positions agree with TRBD1. This CDR3 is built from 16 residues. Germline CDR1 reads SGHDN; CDR2 reads FVKESK. The J segment lost 5 bases and the V segment lost 1 base, leaving 9 bases of the junction unmatched. CDR3 residues: CASSQVDRDLRETQYF. CDR3 DNA sequence: TGTGCCAGCAGCCAAGTGGACAGGGACTTAAGGGAGACCCAGTACTTC.

This sequence joins TRBV7-2 and TRBJ1-2; D is possibly TRBD1 (5 bases). This CDR3 has 12 residues. Looked up from germline, CDR1 is SGHTA and CDR2 is FQGNSA. V lost 5 bases, J lost 4 bases, and 8 bases lay in between. The CDR3 sequence: CASSPDTYGYTF. CDR3 nucleotides: TGTGCCAGCAGCCCGGACACCTATGGCTACACCTTC.

In this sample, this clonotype turned up many times. The genes are TRBV5-1 and TRBJ2-6; tentative D call: TRBD1 (5 bases). Per germline, CDR1 SGHRS and CDR2 YFSETQ. V was trimmed by 2 bases and J by 0 bases, leaving 15 bases between them. This CDR3 is 18 amino acids long. The chain's CDR3 is CASSLGTGHNSGANVLTF. Written as DNA, the CDR3 is TGCGCCAGCAGCTTAGGAACAGGCCATAACTCTGGGGCCAACGTCCTGACTTTC.

This chain joins TRBV11-2 and TRBJ2-7; the match to TRBD2 covers 8 bases. The V gene's germline CDR1 is SGHAT and CDR2 FQNNGV. After removal of 0 bases from V and 5 bases from J, the junction contained 9 bases not matched to a gene. CDR3 length: 16 residues. The CDR3 here is CASSLDPGRGADEQYF. CDR3 DNA sequence: TGTGCCAGCAGCTTAGATCCTGGGCGGGGGGCAGACGAGCAGTACTTC. Full variable domain (outside the CDR3, taken from reference TRBV11-2 and TRBJ2-7): EAGVAQSPRYKIIEKRQSVAFWCNPISGHATLYWYQQILGQGPKLLIQFQNNGVVDDSQLPKDRFSAERLKGVDSTLKIQPAKLEDSAVYLCASSLDPGRGADEQYFGPGTRLTVT.

This clonotype was counted between two and nine times. V and J are TRBV7-2 and TRBJ2-7, with 7 bases fitting TRBD2. CDR1 is SGHTA and CDR2 is FQGNSA in the germline V gene. V shed 5 bases and J 1 base; nucleotides not matched to a gene: 5. The CDR3 runs 14 residues. This CDR3 reads CASSPQAGSYEQYF. CDR3 coding DNA: TGTGCCAGCAGCCCGCAAGCGGGATCCTACGAGCAGTACTTC. The variable domain in full, completed from reference TRBV7-2 and TRBJ2-7, reads GAGVSQSPSNKVTEKGKDVELRCDPISGHTALYWYRQSLGQGLEFLIYFQGNSAPDKSGLPSDRFSAERTGGSVSTLTIQRTQQEDSAVYLCASSPQAGSYEQYFGPGTRLTVT.

This clonotype was seen a few times. The chain employs TRBV5-4 and TRBJ2-5, with 10 bases fitting TRBD2. V gave up 1 base and J gave up 2 bases; unmatched junction bases: 5. CDR1 is SGHNT and CDR2 is YYREEE in the germline V gene (reference sequence). The CDR3 contains 16 residues. The CDR3 region is CASSLFLAGVQETQYF. For the CDR3, the DNA is TGTGCCAGCAGCTTGTTCCTAGCGGGAGTTCAAGAGACCCAGTACTTC. The variable domain in full, with the rest retrieved from reference TRBV5-4 and TRBJ2-5, is ETGVTQSPTHLIKTRGQQVTLRCSSQSGHNTVSWYQQALGQGPQFIFQYYREEENGRGNFPPRFSGLQFPNYSSELNVNALELDDSALYLCASSLFLAGVQETQYFGPGTRLLVL.

The V and J genes are TRBV4-1 and TRBJ1-1; D gene ambiguous. The germline CDR1 and CDR2 sequences are MGHRA and YSYEKL. The V end was cut by 6 bases, the J end by 0 bases, with 23 bases between. The CDR3 is 18 amino acids. CDR3 protein: CASRTDPGLTKLNTEAFF. The CDR3 DNA reads as TGCGCCAGCAGAACAGATCCCGGCTTGACCAAACTGAACACTGAAGCTTTCTTT.

The chain has TRBV6-2 or TRBV6-3 and TRBJ1-5; 7 bases agree with TRBD1. Germline CDR1 and CDR2: MNHEY and SVGEGT. The CDR3 length is 14 residues. V lost 6 bases, J lost 6 bases, and 8 bases stayed unmatched. CDR3 loop: CASSHLDRPQPQHF. In DNA form, the CDR3 reads TGTGCCAGCAGCCACCTGGACAGGCCTCAGCCCCAGCATTTT.

The rearrangement links TRBV20-1 to TRBJ2-1; 8 nucleotides agree with TRBD2. Trimming at V came to 5 bases and at J to 9 bases, leaving 6 bases not matched to a gene. Germline V gene data show CDR1 as DFQATT and CDR2 as SNEGSKA (reference sequence). The CDR3 is made up of 12 amino acids. The CDR3 DNA sequence: TGCAGTGCTGGCGGGGGGCCCCGTGAGCAGTTCTTC. It yields the protein CSAGGGPREQFF.

The chain combines TRBV12-3 or TRBV12-4 with TRBJ1-1; unclear D gene. The CDR3 has 14 residues. Trimming shortened V by 2 bases and J by 4 bases, and 11 bases separated the two germline ends. The CDR3, as DNA: TGTGCCAGCAGTTTATCCGGAGCGAGCACTGAAGCTTTCTTT. This gives the protein CASSLSGASTEAFF.

The table lists this clonotype with a few counts. The gene calls are TRBV7-2 and TRBJ2-2, with 12 bases that match TRBD2. Looked up from germline, CDR1 is SGHTA and CDR2 is FQGNSA. The V segment lost 6 bases and the J segment 6 bases; nucleotides outside the gene matches: 2. There are 14 residues in the CDR3. CDR3 coding DNA: TGTGCCAGCAGTTCTAGCGGGAGGGCCGGGGAGCTGTTTTTT. As protein: CASSSSGRAGELFF.

The V and J genes are TRBV19 and TRBJ2-1; D possibly corresponds to TRBD1 (6 bases). This CDR3 comprises 15 residues. Deletions cut 1 base from V and 3 bases from J, with 10 bases between. Germline values: CDR1 LNHDA, CDR2 SQIVND (reference sequence). CDR3 region: CASSIGDTYYNEQFF. As DNA, the CDR3 is TGTGCCAGTAGTATAGGGGACACTTACTACAATGAGCAGTTCTTC.

This clonotype was picked up a small number of times. The chain is built from TRBV6-2 or TRBV6-3 and TRBJ2-7; D possibly corresponds to TRBD2 (5 bases). There are 14 residues in the CDR3. Germline V CDR1 and CDR2: MNHEY, SVGEGT. V was trimmed by 5 bases and J by 0 bases, leaving 11 bases between them. CDR3 loop: CASSRGGLSYEQYF. CDR3 coding DNA: TGTGCCAGCAGTCGCGGCGGACTCTCCTACGAGCAGTACTTC.

This clonotype has more than one count but fewer than ten. The J gene is TRBJ2-1, the V gene TRBV7-2, with 9 bases lining up with TRBD2. The CDR3 totals 17 residues. Trimming removed 1 base from V and 2 bases from J; junction bases left unmatched: 6. CDR1 SGHTA and CDR2 FQGNSA come from the germline V gene. The chain's CDR3 is CASSLGGGGAAYNEQFF. CDR3 bases: TGTGCCAGCAGCTTAGGGGGCGGGGGGGCCGCCTACAATGAGCAGTTCTTC.

A few counts support this clonotype. V gene TRBV19 combines with J gene TRBJ2-6; a possible D gene is TRBD1 (6 bases). Germline V gene data show CDR1 as LNHDA and CDR2 as SQIVND (reference sequence). This CDR3 spans 19 amino acids. With 3 bases removed from V and 2 bases from J, the gap between germline ends came to 20 bases. This CDR3 reads CASSIFSDRSTPGANVLTF. In DNA, the CDR3 is TGTGCCAGTAGTATCTTTTCCGACAGGTCGACCCCTGGGGCCAACGTCCTGACTTTC.

The chain employs TRBV10-3 and TRBJ1-1; the match to TRBD1 covers 7 bases. The germline CDR1 and CDR2 sequences are ENHRY and SYGVKD. The junction had 11 bases not matched to a gene; V was cut back by 3 bases and J by 4 bases. The CDR3 runs 16 residues. The CDR3 nucleotides read TGTGCCATCAGTGACGGCAGGGGGGGGGAAAGCACTGAAGCTTTCTTT. Protein: CAISDGRGGESTEAFF.

The chain is built from TRBV3-1 and TRBJ1-2, with 8 bases fitting TRBD1. V lost 5 bases and J lost 2; bases outside the gene matches: 4. CDR3 length: 14 residues. Germline V gene lookup returns CDR1 LGHDT and CDR2 YNNKEL (reference sequence). CDR3 DNA: TGTGCCAGCAGCGTAGGACAGGGAAACTATGGCTACACCTTC. It encodes CASSVGQGNYGYTF.

This clonotype was picked up a small number of times. The V gene is TRBV7-3, the J gene TRBJ2-2, with 8 bases identical to TRBD2. This CDR3 is built from 15 residues. Germline CDR1 and CDR2: SGHTA and FQGTGA. The V and J ends lost 5 bases and 5 bases, in that order; junction bases with no gene match: 7. DNA for the CDR3: TGTGCCAGCAGCCAAGGAGCGGGAGTTACCGGGGAGCTGTTTTTT. Protein: CASSQGAGVTGELFF.

This clonotype was detected only a few times. V and J are TRBV14 and TRBJ2-2; either TRBD1 or TRBD2 may supply D (5 bases each). Germline V gene sequence: CDR1 SGHDN, CDR2 FVKESK. This CDR3 region has 16 residues. The germline V and J ends were trimmed by 5 bases and 0 bases, with 13 bases remaining between them. The DNA of the CDR3 is TGTGCCAGCAGCATACGTGGGACGACGAACACCGGGGAGCTGTTTTTT. It translates to CASSIRGTTNTGELFF.

The rearrangement uses TRBV7-3 and TRBJ2-7; 8 bases agree with TRBD2. Unmatched junction bases numbered 17, after V lost 4 bases and J lost 6 bases. Germline lookup yields CDR1 SGHTA and CDR2 FQGTGA. The CDR3 runs 17 residues. Here the CDR3 reads CASSSIAGRESGGEQYF. DNA of the CDR3: TGTGCCAGCAGCTCAATCGCAGGCAGGGAGAGCGGGGGCGAGCAGTACTTC.